Listed here are 18 T cell receptor beta chains from one sample, sequenced in a study of CD8+ T cells in alopecia areata. As for treatment: oral pan-JAK inhibitor, 5-10 mg twice daily. Sequencing relied on a cDNA template that was reverse transcribed from extracted RNA. Using immunoSEQ multiplex PCR, the repertoire was profiled, and TCRdb retains in-frame clones only, with some absent. The sample yields about 120,000 clones, roughly 58% seen once. Sequencing used CD8+ T cells sorted from blood, obtained at week 4, from a patient treated with tofacitinib. The origin of the receptors is a human donor with alopecia areata.

This clone came up a few times. The CDR3 spells CAWSVLDLREAFF. The CDR3 DNA reads as TGTGCCTGGAGTGTACTCGATTTGAGAGAAGCTTTCTTT. The chain couples TRBV30 to TRBJ1-1; D remains ambiguous. Between the trimmed V and J ends, which lost 0 bases and 8 bases, there was a span of 13 bases. This CDR3 has 13 residues. In germline, CDR1 is GTSNPN, CDR2 SVGIG (reference sequence).

V gene TRBV11-2 combines with J gene TRBJ2-3; D not resolved. V lost 2 bases to trimming and J lost 6 bases, with 12 bases between them. The germline V gene has CDR1 SGHAT and CDR2 FQNNGV. CDR3 length equals 14 residues. This CDR3 reads CASSLMDPLDTQYF. CDR3 nucleotide sequence: TGTGCCAGCAGCTTAATGGACCCCTTGGATACGCAGTATTTT.

This chain links TRBV7-9 with TRBJ1-2; the match to TRBD1 covers 7 bases. Per the germline V gene, CDR1 is SEHNR and CDR2 is FQNEAQ (reference sequence). The trim removed 5 bases at V and 4 bases at J, leaving 13 bases unmatched. This CDR3 spans 16 amino acids. The CDR3 loop is CASSPPFSTGTYGYTF. CDR3 sequence (DNA): TGTGCCAGCAGCCCTCCTTTCTCGACAGGGACCTATGGCTACACCTTC. Full variable domain (missing parts from reference TRBV7-9 and TRBJ1-2): DTGVSQNPRHKITKRGQNVTFRCDPISEHNRLYWYRQTLGQGPEFLTYFQNEAQLEKSRLLSDRFSAERPKGSFSTLEIQRTEQGDSAMYLCASSPPFSTGTYGYTFGSGTRLTVV.

V usage is TRBV4-1 and J usage is TRBJ2-7, with D unclear. The CDR3 covers 15 residues. Germline CDR1 is MGHRA and CDR2 is YSYEKL. The germline V and J ends were trimmed by 6 bases and 2 bases, with 17 bases remaining between them. The chain's CDR3 is CASSLGQAETYEQYF. The CDR3 region has the DNA TGCGCCAGCAGTCTCGGCCAGGCGGAAACCTACGAGCAGTACTTC.

This clone was found once. The chain combines TRBV7-9 with TRBJ1-4, with D tentatively TRBD1 (5 bases). V was shortened by 5 bases and J by 4 bases, with 14 bases between the two germline ends. Per germline, CDR1 SEHNR and CDR2 FQNEAQ (reference sequence). This CDR3 contains 15 residues. CDR3 region: CASSIKQARNEKLFF. The DNA of the CDR3 is TGTGCCAGCAGCATTAAACAGGCCCGTAATGAAAAACTGTTTTTT.

This chain joins TRBV9 and TRBJ2-7, with 8 nucleotides matching TRBD1. The CDR3 has 14 residues. With 6 bases clipped from V and 6 bases from J, the junction kept 11 bases outside the gene matches. The germline V gene has CDR1 SGDLS and CDR2 YYNGEE. The CDR3 here is CASTDSDRGGEQYF. The CDR3 DNA reads as TGTGCCAGCACCGACTCCGACAGGGGCGGCGAGCAGTACTTC.

The V gene is TRBV29-1, the J gene TRBJ1-4, with a possible D match to TRBD1 (5 bases). V was pared by 5 bases and J by 7 bases, with 14 bases between. Germline V CDR1 and CDR2: SQVTM, ANQGSEA. The CDR3 has 13 amino acids. The CDR3 spells CSVSWGGSEKLFF. Written as DNA, the CDR3 is TGCAGCGTTTCCTGGGGGGGATCTGAAAAACTGTTTTTT.

The chain recombines TRBV5-6 with TRBJ2-2; 7 nucleotides match TRBD1. The CDR3 extends over 16 amino acids. Per germline, CDR1 SGHDT and CDR2 YYEEEE. Trimming took 6 bases from V and 1 from J; bases not matched to a gene: 9. The CDR3 region has the DNA TGTGCCAGCATCGACTCCGGACAGGAGAACACCGGGGAGCTGTTTTTT. Protein product: CASIDSGQENTGELFF.

This clone has only a few counts. The chain employs TRBV5-1 and TRBJ2-7; 8 bases line up with TRBD2. Trimming cost V 2 bases and J 5 bases; bases outside gene matches: 12. The CDR3 runs to 16 residues. Germline CDR1 is SGHRS and CDR2 is YFSETQ. CDR3 protein: CASSFETAAGGDEQYF. In DNA, the CDR3 is TGCGCCAGCAGCTTTGAAACAGCCGCGGGGGGTGACGAGCAGTACTTC.

The V gene is TRBV4-1, the J gene TRBJ2-7; the match to TRBD2 covers 7 bases. V dropped 6 bases and J dropped 2; count of bases not matched to a gene: 10. CDR1 is MGHRA, CDR2 YSYEKL, per germline. The length of the CDR3 is 15 residues. The CDR3 coding sequence is TGCGCCAGCAGGTCCAGCGGGACGGACCCCTACGAGCAGTACTTC. It is translated as CASRSSGTDPYEQYF.

The count of this clone is one. The sample has other DNA sequences that encode this CDR3 too. This sequence joins TRBV14 and TRBJ2-1; TRBD1 agrees at 7 bases. This CDR3 is built from 12 residues. In germline, CDR1 is SGHDN, CDR2 FVKESK. The V and J ends lost 4 bases and 7 bases, in that order; junction bases with no gene match: 1. CDR3 region: CASSPTGNEQFF. DNA for the CDR3: TGTGCCAGCAGCCCGACAGGGAATGAGCAGTTCTTC. Complete variable domain (other parts from reference TRBV14 and TRBJ2-1): EAGVTQFPSHSVIEKGQTVTLRCDPISGHDNLYWYRRVMGKEIKFLLHFVKESKQDESGMPNNRFLAERTGGTYSTLKVQPAELEDSGVYFCASSPTGNEQFFGPGTRLTVL.

The sample holds a few counts of this clone. Other DNA sequences of this sample code for an identical CDR3. The V call is TRBV29-1, the J call TRBJ2-7; a possible D gene is TRBD1 (5 bases). In germline, CDR1 is SQVTM, CDR2 ANQGSEA. Trimming stripped 6 bases from V and 1 base from J, with 13 bases between. This CDR3 region has 13 residues. CDR3 sequence (DNA): TGCAGCGTCGAAAGGGGAACATCCTACGAGCAGTACTTC. It specifies CSVERGTSYEQYF.

The chain carries TRBV19 and TRBJ1-1; tentative D call: TRBD1 (6 bases). CDR1 and CDR2 (germline): LNHDA, SQIVND (reference sequence). This CDR3 has 15 amino acids. The germline V and J ends were trimmed by 5 bases and 1 base, with 14 bases remaining between them. The CDR3 DNA reads as TGTGCCAGTAGTGGAAGGACAGCCGCGAACACTGAAGCTTTCTTT. It is translated as CASSGRTAANTEAFF.

V and J are TRBV7-9 and TRBJ2-1, with D unclear. The CDR3 has 14 residues. Trimming removed 1 base from V and 5 bases from J, with 9 bases in between. The germline gives CDR1 SEHNR, CDR2 FQNEAQ (reference sequence). The CDR3: CASSLESVNNEQFF. Written as DNA, the CDR3 is TGTGCCAGCAGCTTAGAGTCTGTAAACAATGAGCAGTTCTTC.

The table lists this clone with a few counts. The chain joins TRBV29-1 to TRBJ2-1; D is ambiguous. Germline V CDR1 and CDR2: SQVTM, ANQGSEA. CDR3 size: 13 residues. V lost 4 bases to trimming and J lost 8 bases, with 15 bases between them. The CDR3 reads CSVGGLRFDEQFF. The DNA of the CDR3 is TGCAGCGTTGGGGGTTTACGGTTCGATGAGCAGTTCTTC.

This clone was observed a single time. V is TRBV29-1 and J is TRBJ2-2; D possibly matches TRBD1 or TRBD2 (5 bases each). The CDR3 spans 14 residues. The ends were cut back, 7 bases at V and 1 base at J, with 13 bases in the middle. Germline values: CDR1 SQVTM, CDR2 ANQGSEA. The CDR3 DNA is TGCAGCGCTTACCGGGACGAGAACACCGGGGAGCTGTTTTTT. It codes for CSAYRDENTGELFF.

The J gene is TRBJ2-5, the V gene TRBV5-1; no clear D gene. The ends were cut back, 2 bases at V and 1 base at J, with 9 bases in the middle. This CDR3 spans 14 amino acids. The germline V gene has CDR1 SGHRS and CDR2 YFSETQ. The CDR3 sequence: CASSFSPIQETQYF. The CDR3 DNA sequence: TGCGCCAGCAGCTTTAGCCCTATCCAAGAGACCCAGTACTTC.

The chain is built from TRBV29-1 and TRBJ2-1, with 8 bases that match TRBD1. The germline V gene has CDR1 SQVTM and CDR2 ANQGSEA. The CDR3 loop spans 13 amino acids. The V and J ends lost 7 bases and 6 bases, in that order; junction bases with no gene match: 8. For the CDR3, the DNA is TGCAGCGCAGCCGGGACAGGAGTCAATGAGCAGTTCTTC. Its translation: CSAAGTGVNEQFF.